Sequencing of this T cell receptor (beta chain) was carried out in a study of blood T cells in healthy people across ages. Sample-barcoded 5' priming and a J-beta primer mix drove a second PCR of about 6 to 11 cycles. Unique molecular identifiers of 12 random nucleotides labeled each cDNA. TCRdb analysed the 5' RACE reads with MiXCR anew, one entry per CDR3 protein. This sample has approximately 2,000,000 distinct CDR3 sequences, with about two fifths found just once. This CDR3 region has 15 residues. Trimming left V 4 bases short and J 6 bases short, with 19 bases between. Germline V gene data show CDR1 as SGHRS and CDR2 as YFSETQ. Study results and caveats: A roughly linear age-dependent decrease characterized TCR beta diversity per million T cells.

Points on this clonotype: The antigen remains unidentified.

The sample comprised blood. The receptor was derived from a human donor in good health. The rearrangement joins TRBV5-1 to TRBJ1-2; D is unresolved. The CDR3 nucleotides are TGCGCCAGCAGCCCCCAGCCCGTAGGAAGCGATGGCTACACCTTC. Translation gives CASSPQPVGSDGYTF.